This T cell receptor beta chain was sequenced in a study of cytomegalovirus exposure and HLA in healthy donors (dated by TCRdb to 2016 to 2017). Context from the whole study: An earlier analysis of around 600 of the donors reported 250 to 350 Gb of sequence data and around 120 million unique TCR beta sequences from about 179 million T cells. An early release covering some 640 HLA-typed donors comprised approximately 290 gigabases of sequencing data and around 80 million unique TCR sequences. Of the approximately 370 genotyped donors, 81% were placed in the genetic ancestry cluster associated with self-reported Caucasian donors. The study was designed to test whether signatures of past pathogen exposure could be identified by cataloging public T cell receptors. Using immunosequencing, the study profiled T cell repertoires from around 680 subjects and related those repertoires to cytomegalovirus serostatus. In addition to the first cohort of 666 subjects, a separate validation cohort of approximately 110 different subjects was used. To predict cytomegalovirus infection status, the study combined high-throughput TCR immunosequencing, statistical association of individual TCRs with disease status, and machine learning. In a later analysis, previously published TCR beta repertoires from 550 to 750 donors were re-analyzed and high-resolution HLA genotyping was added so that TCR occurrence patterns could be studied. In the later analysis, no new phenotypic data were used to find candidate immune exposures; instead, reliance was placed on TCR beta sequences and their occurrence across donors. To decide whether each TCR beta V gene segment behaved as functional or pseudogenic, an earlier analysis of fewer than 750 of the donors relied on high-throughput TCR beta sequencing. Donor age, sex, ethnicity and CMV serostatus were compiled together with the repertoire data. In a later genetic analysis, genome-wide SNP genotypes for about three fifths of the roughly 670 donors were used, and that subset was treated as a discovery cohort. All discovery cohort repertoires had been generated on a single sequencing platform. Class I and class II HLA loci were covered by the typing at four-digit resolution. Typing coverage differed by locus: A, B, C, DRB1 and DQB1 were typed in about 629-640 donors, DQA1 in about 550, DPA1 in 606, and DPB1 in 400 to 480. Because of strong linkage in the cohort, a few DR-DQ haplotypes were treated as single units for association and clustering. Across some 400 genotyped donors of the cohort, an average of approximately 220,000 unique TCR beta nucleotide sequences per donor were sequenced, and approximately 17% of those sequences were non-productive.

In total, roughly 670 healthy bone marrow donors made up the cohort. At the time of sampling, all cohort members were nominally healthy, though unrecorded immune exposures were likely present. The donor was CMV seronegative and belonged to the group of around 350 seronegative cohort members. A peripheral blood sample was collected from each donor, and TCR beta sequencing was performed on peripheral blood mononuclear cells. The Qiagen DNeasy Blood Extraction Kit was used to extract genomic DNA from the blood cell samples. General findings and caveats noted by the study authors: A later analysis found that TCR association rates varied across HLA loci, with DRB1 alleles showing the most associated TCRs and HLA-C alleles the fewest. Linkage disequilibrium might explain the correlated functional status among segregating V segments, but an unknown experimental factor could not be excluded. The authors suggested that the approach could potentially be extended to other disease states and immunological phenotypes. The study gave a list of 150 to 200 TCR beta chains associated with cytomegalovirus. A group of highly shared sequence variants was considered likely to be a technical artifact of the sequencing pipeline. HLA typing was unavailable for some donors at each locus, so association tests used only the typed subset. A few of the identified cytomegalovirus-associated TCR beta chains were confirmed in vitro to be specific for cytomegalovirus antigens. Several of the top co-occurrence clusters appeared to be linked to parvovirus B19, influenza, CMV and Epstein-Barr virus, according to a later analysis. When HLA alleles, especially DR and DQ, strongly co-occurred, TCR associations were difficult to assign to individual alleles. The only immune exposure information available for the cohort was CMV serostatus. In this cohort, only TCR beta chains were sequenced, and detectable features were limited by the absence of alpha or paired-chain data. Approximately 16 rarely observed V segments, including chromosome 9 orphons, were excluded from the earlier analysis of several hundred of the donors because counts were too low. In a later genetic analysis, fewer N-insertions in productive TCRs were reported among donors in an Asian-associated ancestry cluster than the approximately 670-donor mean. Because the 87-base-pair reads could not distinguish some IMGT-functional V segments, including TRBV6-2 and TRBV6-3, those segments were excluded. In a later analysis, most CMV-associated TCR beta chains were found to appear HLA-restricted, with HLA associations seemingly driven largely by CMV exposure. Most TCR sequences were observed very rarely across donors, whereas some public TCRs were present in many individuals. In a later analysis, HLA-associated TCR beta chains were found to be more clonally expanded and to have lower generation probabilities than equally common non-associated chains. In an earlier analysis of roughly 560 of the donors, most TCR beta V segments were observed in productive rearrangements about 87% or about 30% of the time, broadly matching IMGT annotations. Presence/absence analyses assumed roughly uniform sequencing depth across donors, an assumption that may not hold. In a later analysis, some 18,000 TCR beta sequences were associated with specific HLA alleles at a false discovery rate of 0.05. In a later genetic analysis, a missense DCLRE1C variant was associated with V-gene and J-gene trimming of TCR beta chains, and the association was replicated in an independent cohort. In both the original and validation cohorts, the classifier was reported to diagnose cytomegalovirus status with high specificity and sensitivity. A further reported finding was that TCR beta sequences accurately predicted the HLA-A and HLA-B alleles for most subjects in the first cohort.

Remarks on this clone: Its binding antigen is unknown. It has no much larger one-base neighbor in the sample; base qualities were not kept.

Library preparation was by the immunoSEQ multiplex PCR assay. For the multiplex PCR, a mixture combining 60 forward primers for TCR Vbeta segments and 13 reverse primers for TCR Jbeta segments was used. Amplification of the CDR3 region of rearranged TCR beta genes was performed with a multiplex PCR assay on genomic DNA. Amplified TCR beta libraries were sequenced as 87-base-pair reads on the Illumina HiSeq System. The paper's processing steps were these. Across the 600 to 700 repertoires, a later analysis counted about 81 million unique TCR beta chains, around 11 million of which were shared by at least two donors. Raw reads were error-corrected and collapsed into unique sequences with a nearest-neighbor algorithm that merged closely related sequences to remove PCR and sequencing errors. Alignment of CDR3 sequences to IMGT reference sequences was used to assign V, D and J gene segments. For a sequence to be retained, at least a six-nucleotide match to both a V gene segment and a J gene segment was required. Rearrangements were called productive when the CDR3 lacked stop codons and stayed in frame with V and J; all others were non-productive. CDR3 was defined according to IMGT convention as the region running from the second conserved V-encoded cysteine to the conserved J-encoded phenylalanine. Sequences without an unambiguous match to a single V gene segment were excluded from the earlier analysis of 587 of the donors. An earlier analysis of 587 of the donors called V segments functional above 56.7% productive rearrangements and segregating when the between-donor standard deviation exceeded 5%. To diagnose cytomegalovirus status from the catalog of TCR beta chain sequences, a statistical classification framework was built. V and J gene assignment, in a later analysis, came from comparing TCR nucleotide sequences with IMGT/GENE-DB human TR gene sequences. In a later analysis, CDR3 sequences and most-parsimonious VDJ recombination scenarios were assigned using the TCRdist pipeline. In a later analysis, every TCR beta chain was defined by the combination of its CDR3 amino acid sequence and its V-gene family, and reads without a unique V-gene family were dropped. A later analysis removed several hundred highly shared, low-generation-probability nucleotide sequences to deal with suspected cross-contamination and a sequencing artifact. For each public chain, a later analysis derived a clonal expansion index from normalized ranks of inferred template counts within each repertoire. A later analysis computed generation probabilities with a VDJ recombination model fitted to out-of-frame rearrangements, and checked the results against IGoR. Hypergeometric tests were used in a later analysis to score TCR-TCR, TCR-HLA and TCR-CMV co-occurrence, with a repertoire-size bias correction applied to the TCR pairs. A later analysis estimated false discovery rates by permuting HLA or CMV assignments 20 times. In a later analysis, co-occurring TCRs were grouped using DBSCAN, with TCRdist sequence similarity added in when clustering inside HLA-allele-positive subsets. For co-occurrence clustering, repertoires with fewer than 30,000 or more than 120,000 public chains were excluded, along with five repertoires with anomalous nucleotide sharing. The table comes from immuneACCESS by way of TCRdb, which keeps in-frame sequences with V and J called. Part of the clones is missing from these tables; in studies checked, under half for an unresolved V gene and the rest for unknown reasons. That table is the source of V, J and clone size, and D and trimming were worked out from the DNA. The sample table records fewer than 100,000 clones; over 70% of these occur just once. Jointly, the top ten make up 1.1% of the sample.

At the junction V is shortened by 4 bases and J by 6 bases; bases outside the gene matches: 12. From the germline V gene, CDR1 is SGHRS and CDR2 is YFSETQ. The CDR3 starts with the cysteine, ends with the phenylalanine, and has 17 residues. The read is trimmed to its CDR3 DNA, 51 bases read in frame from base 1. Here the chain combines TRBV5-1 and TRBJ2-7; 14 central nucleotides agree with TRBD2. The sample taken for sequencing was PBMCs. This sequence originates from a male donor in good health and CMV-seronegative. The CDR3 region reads CASSPGTSGSGDLEQYF. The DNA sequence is TGCGCCAGCAGCCCAGGGACTAGCGGGAGTGGCGACCTCGAGCAGTACTTC.